The next 14 T cell receptor beta chains were all read from a single sample in a study of blood T cell repertoires in COVID-19. Generated by immunoSEQ multiplex PCR, the TCRdb table keeps only in-frame clones and is missing some. The repertoire holds around 330,000 clones, with approximately 90% as singletons. Specimen: PBMCs or T cells enriched from blood (not recorded which). The receptors stem from a woman younger than 30 who had recovered from COVID-19.

The chain recombines TRBV9 with TRBJ2-2; tentatively, D is TRBD2 (5 bases). With 2 bases removed from V and 6 bases from J, the gap between germline ends came to 8 bases. Germline V CDR1 and CDR2: SGDLS, YYNGEE. The CDR3 extends over 13 amino acids. The CDR3 sequence: CASSVSRAGELFF. As DNA, the CDR3 is TGTGCCAGCAGCGTGTCGCGGGCCGGGGAGCTGTTTTTT.

CDR3 bases: TGTGCCAGCAGCTCCATCCGGGGACAGGGGCGACAGTTCTTC. This sequence encodes CASSSIRGQGRQFF. This sequence joins TRBV7-9 and TRBJ2-1; 10 bases align to TRBD1. V was pared by 4 bases and J by 13 bases, with 10 bases of the junction left unmatched. Germline V lookup: CDR1 SEHNR, CDR2 FQNEAQ (reference sequence). There are 14 residues in the CDR3.

CDR3 DNA: TGCGCCAGCAGCTCAGCGGGAGTTTCCTACAATGAGCAGTTCTTC. Translated: CASSSAGVSYNEQFF. The chain couples TRBV5-1 to TRBJ2-1, with 8 bases fitting TRBD2. J gave up 1 base and V 3 bases, and 3 bases lay outside the gene matches. CDR1 is SGHRS, CDR2 YFSETQ, per germline. CDR3 length: 15 amino acids.

The sample holds a few counts of this clone. The genes are TRBV3-1 (or the pseudogene TRBV3-2) and TRBJ2-7; D possibly corresponds to TRBD2 (5 bases). Germline V gene lookup returns CDR1 LGHDT and CDR2 YNNKEL (reference sequence). Trimming removed 0 bases from V and 6 bases from J, with 18 bases in between. The CDR3 length is 16 residues. The CDR3 nucleotides read TGTGCCAGCAGCCAAGAGAATCGAGGGATGGTAGGCGAGCAGTACTTC. This codes for CASSQENRGMVGEQYF.

For this clone: The CDR3 carries no conserved terminal phenylalanine or tryptophan, so it likely arises from a read error. It is unclear where the CDR3 begins or ends on the DNA, so no DNA is shown, and the CDR3 is as TCRdb lists it. The chain recombines TRBV5-1 with TRBJ2-7; the DNA was not compared with TRBD1, the D call given in the table. The CDR3 comprises 13 residues, both ends counted. Per germline, CDR1 SGHRS and CDR2 YFSETQ. The CDR3 reads CASSSRYPQGARR.

This chain links TRBV4-2 with TRBJ2-5; TRBD1 agrees at 7 bases. The CDR3 has 14 amino acids. Germline V gene data show CDR1 as LGHNA and CDR2 as YNFKEQ. The J segment lost 2 bases and the V segment lost 1 base, leaving 1 base of the junction unmatched. The CDR3 sequence: CASSQATGQETQYF. The CDR3 DNA reads TGTGCCAGCAGCCAAGCGACAGGGCAAGAGACCCAGTACTTC.

The genes are TRBV6-4 and TRBJ2-1, with D perhaps matching TRBD1 (6 bases). Trimming took off 3 bases at V and 1 base at J, with 10 bases between the two ends. Germline V gene lookup returns CDR1 MRHNA and CDR2 SNTAGT. CDR3 length: 15 residues. The CDR3: CASSESGVSYNEQFF. DNA of the CDR3: TGTGCCAGCAGTGAGTCAGGGGTATCCTACAATGAGCAGTTCTTC.

V usage is TRBV4-3 and J usage is TRBJ2-7, with a tentative D call TRBD1 (5 bases). The CDR3 loop spans 13 amino acids. Germline CDR1 reads LGHNA; CDR2 reads YSLEER. With 1 base removed from V and 6 bases from J, the gap between germline ends came to 10 bases. CDR3 in amino acids: CASSQVATAEQYF. The CDR3 DNA reads as TGCGCCAGCAGCCAAGTCGCGACAGCCGAGCAGTACTTC.

This chain links TRBV7-2 with TRBJ1-3; 7 bases are shared with TRBD1. After removal of 5 bases from V and 0 bases from J, the junction contained 7 bases not matched to a gene. The CDR3 is made up of 16 amino acids. Germline CDR1 reads SGHTA; CDR2 reads FQGNSA. DNA for the CDR3: TGTGCCAGCAGCCCCCAAGGGACAGTCTCTGGAAACACCATATATTTT. Its translation is CASSPQGTVSGNTIYF. The full variable domain, rest sourced from reference TRBV7-2 and TRBJ1-3, is GAGVSQSPSNKVTEKGKDVELRCDPISGHTALYWYRQSLGQGLEFLIYFQGNSAPDKSGLPSDRFSAERTGGSVSTLTIQRTQQEDSAVYLCASSPQGTVSGNTIYFGEGSWLTVV.

The chain joins TRBV7-2 to TRBJ1-4; D possibly corresponds to TRBD1 (6 bases). Germline V gene sequence: CDR1 SGHTA, CDR2 FQGNSA. Trimming shortened V by 5 bases and J by 7 bases, and 23 bases separated the two germline ends. The CDR3 loop spans 17 amino acids. The CDR3, as DNA: TGTGCCAGCAGCCCGGAGCCCTACAGGGTAGGGGGTGAAAAACTGTTTTTT. This translates into CASSPEPYRVGGEKLFF.

The chain uses TRBV12-3 or TRBV12-4 and TRBJ2-1; D uncertain. V was trimmed by 1 base and J by 8 bases, leaving 6 bases between them. CDR3 length: 12 amino acids. CDR3 DNA: TGTGCCAGCAGTTTAGTGAGTTATGAGCAGTTCTTC. Translated: CASSLVSYEQFF.

The chain is built from TRBV11-2 and TRBJ2-5; 10 bases map to TRBD2. CDR3 size: 16 residues. Trimming at V came to 5 bases and at J to 5 bases, leaving 11 bases not matched to a gene. Germline V gene lookup returns CDR1 SGHAT and CDR2 FQNNGV. The CDR3 DNA reads TGTGCCAGCAGCACCCATAGCGGGGGGTATCGGGAGACCCAGTACTTC. It codes for CASSTHSGGYRETQYF.

V gene TRBV2 combines with J gene TRBJ1-2, with D unclear. The CDR3 is 14 amino acids. Germline CDR1 is SNHLY and CDR2 is FYNNEI. V dropped 4 bases and J dropped 6 bases, with 15 bases sitting between them. The CDR3 spells CASSGRVGGDGYTF. The DNA for the CDR3 is TGTGCCAGCAGTGGAAGGGTGGGAGGTGATGGCTACACCTTC.

This chain joins TRBV5-1 and TRBJ1-2, with no clear D. This CDR3 is 12 amino acids long. Trimming left V 3 bases short and J 8 bases short, with 11 bases between. Germline loops: CDR1 SGHRS, CDR2 YFSETQ. CDR3 bases: TGCGCCAGCAGCTCGGAGGGATGGGGCTACACCTTC. This encodes CASSSEGWGYTF.